This T cell receptor beta chain was profiled in a study of blood T cell repertoires in COVID-19. The wider study: The origin of the acute and convalescent COVID-19 samples was the United States, Italy and Spain. The cDNA or gDNA used as material had been derived from T cells, B-cell-depleted T cells, or PBMCs.

Germline loops: CDR1 SEHNR, CDR2 FQNEAQ (reference sequence). This CDR3 comprises 12 residues. The V and J ends lost 2 bases and 4 bases respectively, with 5 bases between them. Original processing methods: Amplification with reference gene primers provided the estimates of nucleated cell counts. Using immunoSEQ multiplex PCR, the repertoire was profiled, and TCRdb retains in-frame clones only, with some absent. That table supplies the V and J calls and clone size; D and trimming were determined from the DNA. The sample gives 150,000 to 200,000 clones, 70% to 90% of which show up once; about 2.1% is in the top ten.

The sample comprised peripheral blood. This rearrangement joins TRBV7-9 to TRBJ1-2; D not resolved. This clonotype originated in a man between 70 and 80 years old with active or convalescent COVID-19. The CDR3 DNA is TGTGCCAGCAGCTTACTAACCTATGGCTACACCTTC. Its protein product is CASSLLTYGYTF.